This T cell receptor beta chain was recovered during a study of blood T cell repertoires in COVID-19. In the source study's methods: Estimated nucleated cell counts came from reference gene primer amplification. Assay: immunoSEQ multiplex PCR; the TCRdb copy retains only in-frame clones and omits some. V and J calls and clone size follow that table, whereas D and trimming were derived from the DNA. The table has about 320,000 clones, around nine tenths seen once. Per the germline V gene, CDR1 is LGHNA and CDR2 is YNFKEQ. The CDR3 loop spans 14 amino acids. The V gene end was trimmed by 4 bases and the J gene end by 3 bases; junction bases not matched to a gene: 4. Participant-given clinical history determined each cohort assignment. Before they entered the study, exposed participants had met a COVID-19 case within 2 weeks.

The sequencing sample was made of PBMCs or T cells enriched from blood (not recorded which). The source of this sequence is a woman between 25 and 40 years old who had been exposed to COVID-19. The V call is TRBV4-2, the J call TRBJ1-1; 8 bases match TRBD1. CDR3 coding DNA: TGTGCCAGCAGCCTCCAGGGGGCGGACACTGAAGCTTTCTTT. As protein: CASSLQGADTEAFF.